Given below is one TCR beta chain in context. The ends were cut back, 2 bases at V and 1 base at J, with 17 bases in the middle. The length of the CDR3 is 17 residues. Germline V gene sequence: CDR1 MDHEN, CDR2 SYDVKM. The data were taken from a study of shared T cell receptors in the human thymus. Sequenced by immunoSEQ multiplex PCR; TCRdb stores in-frame clones only, minus some. The sample consists of some 400,000 clones, about 95% of them appearing once. Material: thymocytes. This clonotype was obtained from a human donor. The rearrangement uses TRBV28 and TRBJ1-1, with D hard to call. The DNA of the CDR3 is TGTGCCAGCAGTTTAATGTCTGCGAACCCTCGGAACACTGAAGCTTTCTTT. This codes for CASSLMSANPRNTEAFF.